A single sample is the source of the 19 T cell receptor beta chains below, sequenced in a study of CD8 T cells in Susac syndrome. When the RNA was reverse transcribed, random hexamers were used with an input of roughly 0.45 to 1 ug. TCRdb reprocessed the immunoSEQ multiplex PCR reads via MiXCR and lists one record per CDR3 protein. The table has a few hundred thousand distinct CDR3 sequences, 80% to 95% seen once. Sequencing used CD8+ T cells from PBMCs. Receptors originate from a human donor with multiple sclerosis.

The chain combines TRBV7-9 with TRBJ2-7, with TRBD2 identical over 7 bases. Germline CDR1 SEHNR, CDR2 FQNEAQ (reference sequence). V was pared by 2 bases and J by 2 bases, with 3 bases of the junction left unmatched. This CDR3 is built from 14 residues. CDR3: CASSLSGVPYEQYF. The CDR3 DNA reads as TGTGCCAGCAGCTTAAGCGGGGTACCCTACGAGCAGTACTTC.

The genes are TRBV6-5 and TRBJ2-3; 7 nucleotides line up with TRBD1. Germline lookup yields CDR1 MNHEY and CDR2 SVGAGI. V lost 0 bases to trimming and J lost 3 bases; unmatched junction nucleotides: 6. The length of the CDR3 is 16 residues. CDR3 nucleotides: TGTGCCAGCAGTTACTCCGGGACAGCGAAGACAGATACGCAGTATTTT. It is translated as CASSYSGTAKTDTQYF.

The chain joins TRBV10-3 to TRBJ2-2; 13 bases are a match to TRBD2. The CDR3 contains 17 residues. The trim removed 10 bases at V and 2 bases at J, leaving 10 bases unmatched. Germline CDR1 and CDR2: ENHRY and SYGVKD. The CDR3 spells CATRLAGGPLNTGELFF. DNA for the CDR3: TGTGCCACCAGACTAGCGGGAGGCCCTCTAAACACCGGGGAGCTGTTTTTT.

The V and J genes are TRBV12-3 or TRBV12-4 and TRBJ2-5; no firm D call. The CDR3 is 14 amino acids. V lost 5 bases to trimming and J lost 1 base, with 11 bases between them. Here the CDR3 reads CASSRNSPQETQYF. The CDR3 DNA sequence: TGTGCCAGCAGTCGGAACAGTCCCCAAGAGACCCAGTACTTC.

The chain couples TRBV6-5 to TRBJ1-1; no clear D gene. The CDR3 has 13 amino acids. V was shortened by 4 bases and J by 2 bases, with 8 bases between the two germline ends. Looked up from germline, CDR1 is MNHEY and CDR2 is SVGAGI. This chain's CDR3 is CASSFLNNTEAFF. The CDR3 coding sequence is TGTGCCAGCAGTTTCCTGAACAACACTGAAGCTTTCTTT.

The V gene is TRBV21-1, the J gene TRBJ2-1; TRBD2 is the table's D call, not checked against the DNA. TRBV21-1 is recorded as a pseudogene. The length of the CDR3 is 17 residues. In DNA form, the CDR3 reads TGTGCCAGCAGCCCCCAGCAGTCCCCATTCCTAGGGAATGAGCAGTTCTTC. It translates to CASSPQQSPFLGNEQFF.

This chain uses TRBV29-1 with TRBJ2-5; weak D call: TRBD1 (6 bases). In germline, CDR1 is SQVTM, CDR2 ANQGSEA. The CDR3 has 14 amino acids. Trimming left V 3 bases short and J 0 bases short, with 11 bases between. The DNA for the CDR3 is TGCAGCGTTGAGGACAGAGGGGACCAAGAGACCCAGTACTTC. Residues: CSVEDRGDQETQYF. The variable domain in full, completed from reference TRBV29-1 and TRBJ2-5, reads SAVISQKPSRDICQRGTSLTIQCQVDSQVTMMFWYRQQPGQSLTLIATANQGSEATYESGFVIDKFPISRPNLTFSTLTVSNMSPEDSSIYLCSVEDRGDQETQYFGPGTRLLVL.

The chain has TRBV7-9 and TRBJ2-2, with a weak D call TRBD1 (5 bases). Germline V gene data show CDR1 as SEHNR and CDR2 as FQNEAQ (reference sequence). The CDR3 totals 15 residues. V was pared by 4 bases and J by 4 bases, with 13 bases between. The CDR3 bases are TGTGCCAGCAGCTCGCTCAGGGCACCCACCGGGGAGCTGTTTTTT. This encodes CASSSLRAPTGELFF.

The chain has TRBV7-8 and TRBJ2-2; D gene ambiguous. Per germline, CDR1 SGHVS and CDR2 FQNEAQ. CDR3 length: 14 amino acids. The V and J ends lost 1 base and 4 bases respectively, with 7 bases between them. Here the CDR3 DNA reads TGTGCCAGCAGCTTAGGGGTTATCACCGGGGAGCTGTTTTTT. It encodes CASSLGVITGELFF.

The CDR3 here is CASSLEDLDNSPLHF. CDR3 DNA: TGTGCCAGCAGCTTGGAGGACCTCGATAATTCACCCCTCCACTTT. The gene calls are TRBV7-9 and TRBJ1-6; D uncertain. The CDR3 is made up of 15 amino acids. Deletions cut 3 bases from V and 5 bases from J, with 11 bases between. Germline V gene sequence: CDR1 SEHNR, CDR2 FQNEAQ (reference sequence).

The V call is TRBV29-1, the J call TRBJ2-1, with TRBD2 identical over 14 bases. CDR1 and CDR2 from the germline V gene are SQVTM and ANQGSEA. The CDR3 loop spans 16 amino acids. Trimming at V came to 7 bases and at J to 8 bases, leaving 13 bases not matched to a gene. The CDR3 reads CSANPSGLAGEYEQFF. CDR3 coding DNA: TGCAGCGCAAACCCCTCGGGACTAGCGGGAGAATATGAGCAGTTCTTC.

CDR3 bases: TGTGCCACCAGCGGTACCCTGGGAGGCCAAGAGACCCAGTACTTC. It translates to CATSGTLGGQETQYF. The chain links TRBV15 to TRBJ2-5, with a weak D call TRBD2 (6 bases). This CDR3 has 15 amino acids. CDR1 and CDR2 from the germline V gene are LNHNV and YYDKDF (reference sequence). Trimming took 5 bases from V and 1 from J, leaving 14 bases between them.

This chain links TRBV9 with TRBJ2-1, with 8 bases that match TRBD2. Losses at the gene ends were 3 bases for V and 8 bases for J; bases not matched to a gene: 7. Germline V lookup: CDR1 SGDLS, CDR2 YYNGEE. The CDR3 consists of 14 residues. CDR3 DNA: TGTGCCAGCAGCGGTAGCGGGAACTCACATGAGCAGTTCTTC. It encodes CASSGSGNSHEQFF.

About this clonotype: A read error may produce the germline difference seen at one junction end. V gene TRBV20-1 combines with J gene TRBJ2-7, with 12 nucleotides matching TRBD2. Germline V CDR1 and CDR2: DFQATT, SNEGSKA (reference sequence). The CDR3 spans 14 residues. The CDR3 coding sequence is TGCAGTGCGTCGGGACTAGCGGGCTCCTCCGAGCAGTACTTC. It specifies CSASGLAGSSEQYF.

The chain has TRBV6-6 and TRBJ2-3; a weak D match, TRBD2 (6 bases). The CDR3 is 15 residues long. With 5 bases removed from V and 4 bases from J, the gap between germline ends came to 16 bases. CDR1 MNHNY and CDR2 SVGAGI come from the germline V gene (reference sequence). The CDR3: CASSPGLRSADTQYF. The DNA for the CDR3 is TGTGCCAGCAGTCCGGGACTCCGCTCCGCAGATACGCAGTATTTT.

The J gene is TRBJ2-2, the V gene TRBV27; D possibly corresponds to TRBD1 (6 bases). V lost 6 bases, J lost 3 bases, and 14 bases lay in between. Germline V gene lookup returns CDR1 MNHEY and CDR2 SMNVEV (reference sequence). The CDR3 is 15 residues long. CDR3 protein: CASRPPTGYTGELFF. The CDR3 DNA follows: TGTGCCAGCAGACCCCCCACAGGGTACACCGGGGAGCTGTTTTTT.

In its sample, this clonotype was seen once. The chain employs TRBV15 and TRBJ2-1; tentative D call: TRBD1 (6 bases). Germline loops: CDR1 LNHNV, CDR2 YYDKDF (reference sequence). This CDR3 spans 15 amino acids. Deletions cut 2 bases from V and 6 bases from J, with 14 bases between. The CDR3 protein is CATSRFQGQLNEQFF. CDR3 bases: TGTGCCACCAGCAGATTCCAGGGGCAGCTCAATGAGCAGTTCTTC.

For the CDR3, the DNA is TGTGCCAGCAGCTTGGGAGGGGGGACCATACAAGAGACCCAGTACTTC. Protein product: CASSLGGGTIQETQYF. This rearrangement joins TRBV5-6 to TRBJ2-5; the D call may be TRBD1 or TRBD2 (6 bases each). The length of the CDR3 is 16 residues. V was cut by 0 bases and J by 2 bases, with 14 bases left in between. The germline V gene has CDR1 SGHDT and CDR2 YYEEEE.

This clonotype has more than one count but fewer than ten. This sequence joins TRBV27 and TRBJ2-5; D is uncertain. Deletions cut 6 bases from V and 5 bases from J, with 4 bases between. The CDR3 runs to 10 residues. Germline V CDR1 and CDR2: MNHEY, SMNVEV (reference sequence). CDR3 nucleotide sequence: TGTGCCAGCAGGGGGGAGACCCAGTACTTC. The encoded protein is CASRGETQYF.